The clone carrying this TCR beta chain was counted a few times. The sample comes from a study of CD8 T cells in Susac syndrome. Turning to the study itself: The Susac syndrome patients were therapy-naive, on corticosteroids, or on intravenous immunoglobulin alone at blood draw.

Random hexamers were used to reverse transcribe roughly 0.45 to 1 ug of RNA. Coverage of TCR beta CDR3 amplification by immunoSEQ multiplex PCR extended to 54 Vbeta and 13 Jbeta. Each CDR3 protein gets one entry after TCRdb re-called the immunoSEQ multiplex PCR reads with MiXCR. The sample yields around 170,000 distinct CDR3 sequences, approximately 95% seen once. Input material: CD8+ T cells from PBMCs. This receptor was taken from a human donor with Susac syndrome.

The CDR3: CASSRTNTGELFF. CDR3 DNA sequence: TGTGCCAGCTCTCGCACGAACACCGGGGAGCTGTTTTTT. The chain carries TRBV3-1 and TRBJ2-2; D gene ambiguous. This CDR3 is 13 amino acids long. Between the trimmed V and J ends, which lost 8 bases and 0 bases, there was a span of 7 bases. Germline CDR1 is LGHDT and CDR2 is YNNKEL (reference sequence).